A single sample is the source of the 14 T cell receptor beta chains below, sequenced in a study of T cells in Graves' hyperthyroidism and ophthalmopathy. RNA transcripts gave rise to amplified TCR beta CDR3 regions. The primer set for the first-round RT-PCR of the TCR CDR3 was HTBI. From the multiplex PCR reads, TCRdb called clonotypes with MiXCR, one entry per CDR3 protein. The data contain hundreds of thousands of distinct CDR3 sequences, around 42% of them singletons. Sequencing input: peripheral blood or thyroid tissue (not recorded which). Every receptor here comes from a woman younger than 30 with Graves' hyperthyroidism.

The chain employs TRBV15 and TRBJ2-3; D gene ambiguous. Germline values: CDR1 LNHNV, CDR2 YYDKDF (reference sequence). The CDR3 covers 13 residues. The germline V and J ends were trimmed by 0 bases and 11 bases, with 12 bases remaining between them. The CDR3 region is CATSRDRATWQYF. DNA for the CDR3: TGTGCCACCAGCAGAGATAGGGCTACTTGGCAGTATTTT.

V gene TRBV20-1 combines with J gene TRBJ1-5; 11 bases are shared with TRBD1. The V gene end was trimmed by 5 bases and the J gene end by 5 bases; junction bases not matched to a gene: 11. Germline V gene lookup returns CDR1 DFQATT and CDR2 SNEGSKA (reference sequence). The CDR3 has 16 residues. DNA of the CDR3: TGCAGTGCTTTCCCCCCGGGGACAGGGGGGGATCAGCCCCAGCATTTT. Protein sequence: CSAFPPGTGGDQPQHF.

This clonotype was seen ten or more times. The rearrangement uses TRBV2 and TRBJ1-1; D is undetermined. CDR1 is SNHLY, CDR2 FYNNEI, per germline. This CDR3 spans 13 amino acids. The V and J ends lost 10 bases and 1 base respectively, with 13 bases between them. The chain's CDR3 is CAIERRSNTEAFF. In DNA form, the CDR3 reads TGTGCCATCGAACGTCGTTCGAACACTGAAGCTTTCTTT.

The chain links TRBV10-3 to TRBJ1-2; D may be TRBD1 (5 bases). V was clipped by 2 bases and J by 6 bases, with 13 bases between them. Germline-derived CDR1 and CDR2 are ENHRY and SYGVKD. The CDR3 is made up of 14 amino acids. CDR3 sequence: CAISEGASRNGYTF. CDR3 nucleotide sequence: TGTGCCATCAGTGAGGGGGCTAGTCGGAATGGCTACACCTTC.

This rearrangement joins TRBV14 to TRBJ1-3; D possibly corresponds to TRBD1 (5 bases). CDR3 size: 16 residues. Germline-derived CDR1 and CDR2 are SGHDN and FVKESK. Trimming took 4 bases from V and 3 from J, leaving 16 bases between them. CDR3 nucleotides: TGTGCCAGCAGCCCCCGAGGAGGGGACTTTGGAAACACCATATATTTT. Translating gives CASSPRGGDFGNTIYF.

This sequence joins TRBV7-4 and TRBJ1-6; 7 bases are shared with TRBD1. Germline values: CDR1 SGHVT, CDR2 SQSDAQ. V shed 3 bases, J shed 10 bases, and the junction held 9 bases outside the gene matches. This CDR3 has 15 residues. DNA of the CDR3: TGTGCCAGCAGCTTCTCCCCGACAGGGTACTCACCCCTCCACTTT. This sequence encodes CASSFSPTGYSPLHF.

This clonotype was counted a few times. The chain joins TRBV6-4 to TRBJ2-2, with D unresolved. CDR3 length: 15 residues. Germline assignment: CDR1 MRHNA and CDR2 SNTAGT. V was cut by 0 bases and J by 7 bases, with 12 bases left in between. In DNA, the CDR3 is TGTGCCAGCAGTGACTCGATGATCACTGGCGGGGAGCTGTTTTTT. It encodes CASSDSMITGGELFF.

The chain is built from TRBV29-1 and TRBJ1-4, with a possible D match to TRBD1 (6 bases). CDR3 length: 11 amino acids. Trimming stripped 4 bases from V and 7 bases from J, with 7 bases between. Germline V gene data show CDR1 as SQVTM and CDR2 as ANQGSEA. The CDR3 DNA follows: TGCAGCGTTGTAGGGGGTGAAAAACTGTTTTTT. Protein: CSVVGGEKLFF. The variable domain in full, with the rest retrieved from reference TRBV29-1 and TRBJ1-4, is SAVISQKPSRDICQRGTSLTIQCQVDSQVTMMFWYRQQPGQSLTLIATANQGSEATYESGFVIDKFPISRPNLTFSTLTVSNMSPEDSSIYLCSVVGGEKLFFGSGTQLSVL.

This clonotype was detected a few times. The gene calls are TRBV25-1 and TRBJ1-2; maybe TRBD1 (6 bases). V shed 10 bases and J shed 8 bases, with 23 bases lying between them. CDR1 is MGHDK, CDR2 SYGVNS, per germline. CDR3 length equals 14 residues. The CDR3 protein is CATRGPRIEYGYTF. In DNA form, the CDR3 reads TGTGCCACCCGGGGGCCCCGGATAGAATACGGCTACACCTTC.

This chain links TRBV15 with TRBJ1-5, with no clear D. The CDR3 covers 12 residues. V was trimmed by 3 bases and J by 7 bases, leaving 7 bases between them. Germline-derived CDR1 and CDR2 are LNHNV and YYDKDF (reference sequence). The CDR3 region is CATSRVGQPQHF. Here the CDR3 DNA reads TGTGCCACCAGCAGGGTGGGGCAGCCCCAGCATTTT.

This clonotype was detected many times. This chain joins TRBV10-3 and TRBJ2-5, with 15 bases that match TRBD2. The CDR3 has 18 residues. Germline V gene data show CDR1 as ENHRY and CDR2 as SYGVKD. V shed 2 bases, J shed 4 bases, and the junction held 8 bases outside the gene matches. CDR3 loop: CAISETIPGLAGGETQYF. CDR3 nucleotide sequence: TGTGCCATCAGTGAGACTATACCGGGACTAGCGGGAGGAGAGACCCAGTACTTC.

The chain is built from TRBV11-1 and TRBJ2-2, with 12 bases fitting TRBD2. CDR1 is SGHAT, CDR2 FQDESV, per germline (reference sequence). V gave up 5 bases and J gave up 1 base; unmatched junction bases: 14. The CDR3 runs to 20 residues. The CDR3 nucleotides are TGTGCCAGCAGCCCCCCCCGGACTAGCGGGACTTCCAGGAACACCGGGGAGCTGTTTTTT. It is translated as CASSPPRTSGTSRNTGELFF.

The gene calls are TRBV19 and TRBJ1-2; TRBD1 agrees at 10 bases. The CDR3 covers 13 residues. The germline CDR1 and CDR2 sequences are LNHDA and SQIVND (reference sequence). With V trimmed by 3 bases and J by 9 bases, 4 bases remained unmatched. CDR3 in amino acids: CASSITGQGSYTF. Here the CDR3 DNA reads TGTGCCAGTAGTATCACGGGACAGGGGAGCTACACCTTC.

The chain combines TRBV9 with TRBJ2-5, with D possibly TRBD1 on 7 matching bases. The CDR3 length is 16 residues. Germline lookup yields CDR1 SGDLS and CDR2 YYNGEE. V lost 4 bases and J 5 bases, leaving 21 bases between the germline ends. The CDR3 DNA sequence: TGTGCCAGCAGCCACCCTAGGGGGCGGGGACAGGAGACCCAGTACTTC. Translation gives CASSHPRGRGQETQYF.